The 32 T cell receptor beta chains below all came from one sample that was sequenced in a study of cytomegalovirus exposure and HLA in healthy donors. The PCR contained 60 Vbeta and 13 Jbeta primers. Libraries were prepared by immunoSEQ multiplex PCR; TCRdb keeps only in-frame clonotypes and omits some of them. The data show approximately 150,000 clones, about 64% seen once. Material: PBMCs. The receptors come from a man aged 55 to 70 in good health and CMV-seronegative.

The chain is built from TRBV27 and TRBJ1-5, with D tentatively TRBD1 (6 bases). This CDR3 region has 14 residues. V lost 7 bases and J lost 6, with 16 bases in between. Germline V CDR1 and CDR2: MNHEY, SMNVEV (reference sequence). The CDR3 here is CASMPQGLGQPQHF. The CDR3 coding sequence is TGTGCCAGCATGCCACAGGGTCTTGGTCAGCCCCAGCATTTT.

The gene calls are TRBV15 and TRBJ2-5; TRBD2 matches at 8 bases. Germline CDR1 reads LNHNV; CDR2 reads YYDKDF (reference sequence). J gave up 5 bases and V 0 bases, and 8 bases lay outside the gene matches. This CDR3 region has 16 residues. The CDR3 reads CATSRDREKRGETQYF. CDR3 in DNA: TGTGCCACCAGCAGAGATCGGGAAAAGCGGGGGGAGACCCAGTACTTC.

V is TRBV25-1 and J is TRBJ1-5; D perhaps matches TRBD1 (5 bases). The CDR3 sequence is 17 residues long. Per the germline V gene, CDR1 is MGHDK and CDR2 is SYGVNS. Trimming cost V 4 bases and J 3 bases, with 19 bases left between them. The CDR3: CASSASQGLGNNQPQHF. CDR3 DNA sequence: TGTGCCAGCAGTGCTTCGCAGGGTTTAGGCAACAATCAGCCCCAGCATTTT.

This CDR3 reads CASSASLLTGLGYEQYF. CDR3 in DNA: TGTGCCAGCAGCGCCAGCTTACTTACAGGGCTCGGTTACGAGCAGTACTTC. This rearrangement joins TRBV9 to TRBJ2-7; D perhaps matches TRBD1 (6 bases). Per the germline V gene, CDR1 is SGDLS and CDR2 is YYNGEE. CDR3 size: 17 residues. V lost 3 bases to trimming and J lost 4 bases, with 23 bases between them.

The DNA of the CDR3 is TGTGCCAGCTCTTGGGCTCCGGGACTAGGCCGGGAAAAACTGTTTTTT. This sequence encodes CASSWAPGLGREKLFF. The chain carries TRBV18 and TRBJ1-4; possible D gene TRBD1, 5 bases. V was shortened by 6 bases and J by 8 bases, with 22 bases between the two germline ends. The CDR3 runs to 16 residues. CDR1 is KGHSH, CDR2 LQKENI, per germline. Looking up the rest from reference TRBV18 and TRBJ1-4 gives the full variable domain: NAGVMQNPRHLVRRRGQEARLRCSPMKGHSHVYWYRQLPEEGLKFMVYLQKENIIDESGMPKERFSAEFPKEGPSILRIQQVVRGDSAAYFCASSWAPGLGREKLFFGSGTQLSVL.

This rearrangement joins TRBV7-9 to TRBJ2-7; D may be TRBD1 (5 bases). Trimming shortened V by 3 bases and J by 3 bases, and 15 bases separated the two germline ends. The CDR3 contains 15 residues. CDR1 and CDR2 from the germline V gene are SEHNR and FQNEAQ (reference sequence). The CDR3 region is CASSFPLDSHYEQYF. The CDR3 DNA follows: TGTGCCAGCAGCTTCCCCCTTGACAGCCACTACGAGCAGTACTTC. Together with reference TRBV7-9 and TRBJ2-7, the CDR3 gives the full variable domain: DTGVSQNPRHKITKRGQNVTFRCDPISEHNRLYWYRQTLGQGPEFLTYFQNEAQLEKSRLLSDRFSAERPKGSFSTLEIQRTEQGDSAMYLCASSFPLDSHYEQYFGPGTRLTVT.

This chain uses TRBV11-3 with TRBJ2-1; unclear D gene. CDR1 and CDR2 (germline): SGHNT, YENEEA. V gave up 4 bases and J gave up 3 bases, with 13 bases separating them. This CDR3 has 15 residues. CDR3 DNA sequence: TGTGCCAGCAGCTCAACCGACCCGGGCTACAATGAGCAGTTCTTC. It codes for CASSSTDPGYNEQFF.

At least ten counts were recorded for this clone. The chain joins TRBV2 to TRBJ1-5; 7 bases match TRBD1. V gave up 6 bases and J gave up 2 bases; unmatched junction bases: 10. Germline V lookup: CDR1 SNHLY, CDR2 FYNNEI. This CDR3 is 16 amino acids long. The CDR3 sequence: CASRAHRGRGNQPQHF. CDR3 bases: TGTGCCAGCAGAGCGCACAGGGGTCGCGGCAATCAGCCCCAGCATTTT.

The chain joins TRBV10-3 to TRBJ2-6; the match to TRBD1 covers 7 bases. Germline-derived CDR1 and CDR2 are ENHRY and SYGVKD. CDR3 length: 18 amino acids. V trimming: 0 bases; J trimming: 0 bases; junction bases outside the gene matches: 5. CDR3 nucleotides: TGTGCCATCAGTGAGTCGACAGGGTTAGGCTCTGGGGCCAACGTCCTGACTTTC. Amino acids: CAISESTGLGSGANVLTF.

V is TRBV5-1 and J is TRBJ2-1; the match to TRBD2 covers 9 bases. With V trimmed by 1 base and J by 8 bases, 10 bases remained unmatched. Per germline, CDR1 SGHRS and CDR2 YFSETQ. This CDR3 region has 16 residues. DNA for the CDR3: TGCGCCAGCAGCTTGATCCGGGTAGCGGGAGATGATGAGCAGTTCTTC. Protein sequence: CASSLIRVAGDDEQFF.

The chain carries TRBV5-8 and TRBJ2-1; D may be TRBD1 (5 bases). This CDR3 is 15 amino acids long. V lost 2 bases to trimming and J lost 10 bases, with 19 bases between them. Germline CDR1 is SGHTS and CDR2 is YDEGEE. The CDR3 loop reads CASSFSGKAGREQFF. The CDR3, as DNA: TGTGCCAGCAGCTTCTCAGGGAAGGCCGGGCGAGAGCAGTTCTTC.

This clone was counted between two and nine times. V gene TRBV5-6 combines with J gene TRBJ2-5, with unresolved D. The CDR3 sequence is 13 residues long. Trimming pared 6 bases from V and 2 bases from J, leaving 11 bases between. Looked up from germline, CDR1 is SGHDT and CDR2 is YYEEEE. The CDR3 bases are TGTGCCAGCAACCTCTACAGTCAAGAGACCCAGTACTTC. Protein: CASNLYSQETQYF.

This rearrangement joins TRBV5-8 to TRBJ2-5; 8 bases align to TRBD1. The CDR3 totals 15 residues. After removal of 4 bases from V and 2 bases from J, the junction contained 7 bases not matched to a gene. Germline V CDR1 and CDR2: SGHTS, YDEGEE. The CDR3 is CASSGGQGQQETQYF. The CDR3 DNA reads TGTGCCAGCAGCGGTGGACAGGGACAGCAAGAGACCCAGTACTTC.

This clone was seen a few times. The V and J genes are TRBV6-5 and TRBJ2-3; possibly TRBD1 for D (5 bases). The CDR3 covers 13 residues. Trimming removed 7 bases from V and 4 bases from J, with 12 bases in between. Looked up from germline, CDR1 is MNHEY and CDR2 is SVGAGI. For the CDR3, the DNA is TGTGCCAGCACTCTCATAGGGGCAGATACGCAGTATTTT. Its protein is CASTLIGADTQYF.

The rearrangement links TRBV18 to TRBJ1-6; no clear D. The CDR3 spans 17 residues. In germline, CDR1 is KGHSH, CDR2 LQKENI. Trimming took 3 bases from V and 0 from J, leaving 12 bases between them. In nucleotides, the CDR3 is TGTGCCAGCTCACCGCCTCCCGAGAGCTCCTATAATTCACCCCTCCACTTT. This sequence encodes CASSPPPESSYNSPLHF. The complete variable domain, with remaining parts taken from reference TRBV18 and TRBJ1-6, reads NAGVMQNPRHLVRRRGQEARLRCSPMKGHSHVYWYRQLPEEGLKFMVYLQKENIIDESGMPKERFSAEFPKEGPSILRIQQVVRGDSAAYFCASSPPPESSYNSPLHFGNGTRLTVT.

The rearrangement links TRBV10-3 to TRBJ1-2, with D possibly being TRBD1 (5 bases). The CDR3 sequence is 15 residues long. Trimming cost V 4 bases and J 3 bases, with 15 bases left between them. Germline loops: CDR1 ENHRY, CDR2 SYGVKD. The DNA of the CDR3 is TGTGCCATCAGTGCGGCTATGGGGCGCGACTATGGCTACACCTTC. Encoded protein: CAISAAMGRDYGYTF.

This chain joins TRBV28 and TRBJ2-7; 7 bases agree with TRBD2. This CDR3 is built from 13 residues. Germline CDR1 is MDHEN and CDR2 is SYDVKM. J gave up 5 bases and V 5 bases, and 6 bases lay outside the gene matches. CDR3 nucleotide sequence: TGTGCCAGCAGTCGCTCAGGGAGGGACGAGCAGTACTTC. Translation: CASSRSGRDEQYF.

The chain links TRBV6-5 to TRBJ2-3; 7 bases line up with TRBD2. V dropped 8 bases and J dropped 1; count of bases not matched to a gene: 9. CDR3 size: 15 residues. Germline CDR1 is MNHEY and CDR2 is SVGAGI. As DNA, the CDR3 is TGTGCCAGCTCCAGGGCGGGAGTGGGCACAGATACGCAGTATTTT. Translation gives CASSRAGVGTDTQYF.

The V call is TRBV27, the J call TRBJ2-2; D is perhaps TRBD2 (6 bases). Trimming shortened V by 1 base and J by 4 bases, and 13 bases separated the two germline ends. Germline CDR1 and CDR2: MNHEY and SMNVEV (reference sequence). CDR3 length: 16 residues. The CDR3 region is CASSLFSAGTTGELFF. CDR3 in DNA: TGTGCCAGCAGTTTATTCTCGGCGGGAACCACCGGGGAGCTGTTTTTT.

The V call is TRBV7-9, the J call TRBJ2-7, with 9 bases aligning to TRBD2. CDR1 and CDR2 from the germline V gene are SEHNR and FQNEAQ (reference sequence). Losses at the gene ends were 4 bases for V and 0 bases for J; bases not matched to a gene: 13. The CDR3 is 18 amino acids. The CDR3 bases are TGTGCCAGCAGCTCCCTCACTCTAGCGGGAAGGAGCTCCTACGAGCAGTACTTC. This gives the protein CASSSLTLAGRSSYEQYF.

In DNA form, the CDR3 reads TGTGCCATCAGTGAGACAGATTATAATTCACCCCTCCACTTT. Translation gives CAISETDYNSPLHF. The genes are TRBV10-3 and TRBJ1-6; no clear D. Germline V lookup: CDR1 ENHRY, CDR2 SYGVKD. This CDR3 region has 14 residues. Between the trimmed V and J ends, which lost 2 bases and 4 bases, there was a span of 6 bases.

This clone was observed a few times. V usage is TRBV28 and J usage is TRBJ1-1; 7 bases match TRBD1. Trimming took 3 bases from V and 1 from J; bases not matched to a gene: 8. Per germline, CDR1 MDHEN and CDR2 SYDVKM. This CDR3 is built from 16 residues. CDR3 sequence (DNA): TGTGCCAGCAGTTTGCATAGACAGGGAAGGAACACTGAAGCTTTCTTT. It yields the protein CASSLHRQGRNTEAFF. Full variable domain (rest looked up from reference TRBV28 and TRBJ1-1): DVKVTQSSRYLVKRTGEKVFLECVQDMDHENMFWYRQDPGLGLRLIYFSYDVKMKEKGDIPEGYSVSREKKERFSLILESASTNQTSMYLCASSLHRQGRNTEAFFGQGTRLTVV.

As regards this clone: Germline and junction disagree at one end, which may indicate a read error. The V and J genes are TRBV7-9 and TRBJ2-7; possible D gene TRBD1, 6 bases. Looked up from germline, CDR1 is SEHNR and CDR2 is FQNEAQ (reference sequence). This CDR3 is built from 14 residues. In DNA form, the CDR3 reads TGTTCCAGCAGCTTCGGTGGACAGCTATACGAGCAGTACTTC. Translated: CSSSFGGQLYEQYF.

The chain is built from TRBV4-2 and TRBJ2-5, with 10 bases fitting TRBD2. The CDR3 runs 19 residues. CDR1 is LGHNA and CDR2 is YNFKEQ in the germline V gene. V gave up 0 bases and J gave up 5 bases; unmatched junction bases: 15. This CDR3 reads CASSQDGDPSGSGGETQYF. For the CDR3, the DNA is TGTGCCAGCAGCCAAGACGGGGACCCTAGCGGGAGTGGGGGGGAGACCCAGTACTTC.

This clone has more than one count but fewer than ten. In the same sample, other DNA sequences code for this CDR3. The genes are TRBV5-1 and TRBJ1-1; 8 nucleotides agree with TRBD1. After removal of 0 bases from V and 1 base from J, the junction contained 5 bases not matched to a gene. The CDR3 length is 16 residues. Germline CDR1 and CDR2: SGHRS and YFSETQ. This CDR3 is CASSLVPGTGNTEAFF. The CDR3, as DNA: TGCGCCAGCAGCTTGGTCCCCGGGACAGGGAACACTGAAGCTTTCTTT.

The V call is TRBV29-1, the J call TRBJ1-1, with unresolved D. The CDR3 has 13 amino acids. V lost 5 bases and J 0 bases, leaving 10 bases between the germline ends. CDR1 is SQVTM and CDR2 is ANQGSEA in the germline V gene. CDR3 residues: CSVRGLMNTEAFF. CDR3 in DNA: TGCAGCGTTCGAGGACTGATGAACACTGAAGCTTTCTTT.

CDR3 nucleotides: TGTGCCAGCAGCCCAACAGGTATCTCTGGAAACACCATATATTTT. Translation gives CASSPTGISGNTIYF. The chain uses TRBV7-9 and TRBJ1-3, with a weak D call TRBD1 (5 bases). This CDR3 contains 15 residues. Trimming stripped 5 bases from V and 0 bases from J, with 11 bases between. Germline assignment: CDR1 SEHNR and CDR2 FQNEAQ (reference sequence).

This sequence joins TRBV18 and TRBJ2-5; TRBD2 might be the D (6 bases). Germline values: CDR1 KGHSH, CDR2 LQKENI. This CDR3 is built from 12 residues. V was trimmed by 3 bases and J by 10 bases, leaving 12 bases between them. The CDR3 loop is CASSPSGGDQYF. CDR3 sequence (DNA): TGTGCCAGCTCACCCTCAGGAGGGGACCAGTACTTC.

This clone was seen once. The chain is built from TRBV28 and TRBJ2-7; TRBD2 matches 7 bases. CDR3 length: 13 residues. Germline CDR1 reads MDHEN; CDR2 reads SYDVKM. The trim removed 3 bases at V and 3 bases at J, leaving 2 bases unmatched. In DNA, the CDR3 is TGTGCCAGCAGTTTGGGACTATACTACGAGCAGTACTTC. This codes for CASSLGLYYEQYF.

A few counts support this clone. The V call is TRBV7-6, the J call TRBJ1-6, with D tentatively TRBD1 (5 bases). This CDR3 contains 18 residues. Trimming left V 1 base short and J 8 bases short, with 21 bases between. Germline V lookup: CDR1 SGHVS, CDR2 FNYEAQ. This chain's CDR3 is CASSLVGPGSSFDSPLHF. In DNA, the CDR3 is TGTGCCAGCAGCTTAGTGGGACCCGGGAGCTCTTTCGATTCACCCCTCCACTTT. Full variable domain (rest looked up from reference TRBV7-6 and TRBJ1-6): GAGVSQSPRYKVTKRGQDVALRCDPISGHVSLYWYRQALGQGPEFLTYFNYEAQQDKSGLPNDRFSAERPEGSISTLTIQRTEQRDSAMYRCASSLVGPGSSFDSPLHFGNGTRLTVT.

This rearrangement joins TRBV30 to TRBJ1-4, with D possibly TRBD1 on 5 matching bases. V dropped 3 bases and J dropped 4 bases, with 15 bases sitting between them. CDR3 size: 15 residues. The germline gives CDR1 GTSNPN, CDR2 SVGIG (reference sequence). The CDR3 DNA is TGTGCCTGGAGACCATGGGGGGGAGGTAATGAAAAACTGTTTTTT. This translates into CAWRPWGGGNEKLFF.

This clone was counted between two and nine times. The V and J genes are TRBV27 and TRBJ1-3; TRBD1 agrees at 7 bases. The ends lost 4 bases at V and 0 bases at J; junction bases unmatched: 12. Germline values: CDR1 MNHEY, CDR2 SMNVEV (reference sequence). This CDR3 contains 18 residues. CDR3 in DNA: TGTGCCAGCAGTTCAGCCCCGGGACAGTCGGACTCTGGAAACACCATATATTTT. It is translated as CASSSAPGQSDSGNTIYF.